This T cell receptor (beta chain) was retrieved from a study of somatic mutations in cytotoxic T cells in rheumatoid arthritis. From germline, CDR1 is SEHNR and CDR2 FQNEAQ (reference sequence). The CDR3 covers 16 residues. V dropped 4 bases and J dropped 0 bases, with 13 bases sitting between them. Using immunoSEQ multiplex PCR, the repertoire was profiled, and TCRdb retains in-frame clones only, with some absent. Of some 25,000 clones in the sample, roughly 80% are singletons; the top ten hold approximately 5.1%. The sequence derives from a middle-aged man in good health. Sequenced sample: CD8+ T cells sorted from blood. The V and J genes are TRBV7-9 and TRBJ2-1, with a possible D match to TRBD2 (6 bases). The CDR3: CASSSGLGDSYNEQFF. The CDR3, as DNA: TGTGCCAGCAGCTCGGGACTTGGGGACTCCTACAATGAGCAGTTCTTC.